Listed below are T cell receptor beta chains from one sample, sequenced in a study of blood T cell repertoires in COVID-19. Produced via immunoSEQ multiplex PCR; TCRdb's table is partial and in-frame only. Here the sample spans about 34,000 clones, about 90% being singletons. Sequenced input: peripheral blood. The receptors were sampled from a man aged 55 to 70 with active COVID-19. Both conserved end residues are trimmed from each CDR3.

TRBJ2-1 TRBV6-5 ASRRDRVGDEQF
TRBJ2-2 TRBV2 ASSEVLNTGELF
TRBJ2-5 TRBV7-3 ASSPGTSGRAGRETQY
TRBJ2-7 TRBV29-1 SAWTGAYEQY
TRBJ1-3 TRBV19 ASSGRAENTIY
TRBJ2-7 TRBV4-2 ASSQGTSGREQY
TRBJ2-1 TRBV6-4 ASSGDNSYNEQF
TRBJ2-2 TRBV25-1 ASTPGGELF
TRBJ2-5 TRBV3-1/TRBV3-2 ASSHGSGRETQY
TRBJ2-7 TRBV28 ASSFGEAVLEAYEQY
TRBJ2-2 TRBV2 ASSWTGGANTGELF
TRBJ2-1 TRBV5-6 ASSVDRNNEQF
TRBJ1-1 TRBV25-1 ASSEVGTGEAF
TRBJ2-7 TRBV5-5 ASSTQTMYYEQY
TRBJ2-3 TRBV29-1 SVIGADTQY
TRBJ2-7 TRBV27 ASSPRTSGTYEQY
TRBJ2-3 TRBV6-1 ASSEARRGSTDTQY
TRBJ1-4 TRBV5-1 ASSPVQGLGEANEKLF
TRBJ2-3 TRBV5-4 ASSSRETSTDTQY
TRBJ2-7 TRBV5-4 ASSSGGDGSYEQY
TRBJ2-2 TRBV6-1 ASSERLAGGRTGELF
TRBJ2-5 TRBV24-1 ATSDPRTGRETQY
TRBJ2-3 TRBV7-2 ASSFHSGAGGLDTQY
TRBJ1-2 TRBV16 ASSQLPGNYGYT
TRBJ2-1 TRBV5-1 ASSSAAREGVNEQF
TRBJ2-7 TRBV2 ASSLARTASEQY
TRBJ1-1 TRBV11-2 ASSSHMNTEAF
TRBJ1-5 TRBV6-5 ASSYNQGMPQH
TRBJ1-2 TRBV7-8 ASSTGNYGYT
TRBJ2-1 TRBV19 ASSIPRPSGENNEQF
TRBJ2-5 TRBV7-2 ASSLARGETQY
TRBJ2-7 TRBV4-1 ASSQDTLLDRGTSYEQY
TRBJ2-7 TRBV12-3/TRBV12-4 ASTKTGYSEQY
TRBJ2-5 TRBV7-2 ASTPRRGGPETQY
TRBJ2-2 TRBV11-2 ASSRVQRRDRVTGELF
TRBJ1-6 TRBV5-1 ASSLADTHNSPLH
TRBJ2-2 TRBV7-6 ASSGAGTSGPTNTGELF
TRBJ1-5 TRBV5-4 ASSLDRYQPQH
TRBJ1-5 TRBV14 ASSLTGSNQPQH
TRBJ1-2 TRBV19 ASSSYRRDRGPYGYT
TRBJ2-5 TRBV19 ASSRGRQETQY
TRBJ2-7 TRBV5-4 ASSASSYEQY
TRBJ1-6 TRBV6-5 ASQGAYSPLH
TRBJ2-2 TRBV19 AAKRGGDTGELF
TRBJ2-2 TRBV5-4 ASSLAWAGDTGELF
TRBJ2-6 TRBV19 ASSVGQGQYSGANVLT
TRBJ2-7 TRBV2 ASSENGLGGFDEQY
TRBJ2-2 TRBV10-3 AAKTGTGELF
TRBJ2-5 TRBV7-3 ASSFVRETQY
TRBJ2-5 TRBV21-1 ASSPKGVREETQY
TRBJ1-2 TRBV7-9 ASSLDRVDGYT
TRBJ2-7 TRBV6-5 ASSYGDRSYEQY
TRBJ2-3 TRBV2 ASSEIAGEVNTQY
TRBJ2-4 TRBV28 ASSMTGKAKNIQY
TRBJ1-3 TRBV5-6 ASSLMGQASGNTIY
TRBJ2-7 TRBV2 ASSIVDRYEQY
TRBJ2-1 TRBV19 ASSMGTSGRGYNEQF